This T cell receptor (beta chain) came from a study of blood T cell repertoires in COVID-19. Study information: Samples of COVID-19 (acute and convalescent) were obtained from the United States, Italy and Spain. The cDNA or gDNA used as material had been derived from T cells, B-cell-depleted T cells, or PBMCs.

Per the original methods: Estimated nucleated cell counts came from reference gene primer amplification. The table came from immunoSEQ multiplex PCR; TCRdb's copy has only in-frame clones and leaves some out. V and J calls and clone size are given by that table; D and trimming were obtained from the DNA. The profile shows 90,000 to 140,000 clones, 80% to 85% of them singletons. The CDR3 length is 15 residues. V was pared by 5 bases and J by 1 base, with 12 bases between. In germline, CDR1 is LNHDA, CDR2 SQIVND (reference sequence). The V call is TRBV19, the J call TRBJ2-1, with a tentative D call TRBD2 (6 bases). The specimen was peripheral blood. The origin of this receptor is a woman older than 75 with acute or convalescent COVID-19. The DNA of the CDR3 is TGTGCCAGTAGTTTCCGGGAGTGGTCCTACAATGAGCAGTTCTTC. It codes for CASSFREWSYNEQFF.